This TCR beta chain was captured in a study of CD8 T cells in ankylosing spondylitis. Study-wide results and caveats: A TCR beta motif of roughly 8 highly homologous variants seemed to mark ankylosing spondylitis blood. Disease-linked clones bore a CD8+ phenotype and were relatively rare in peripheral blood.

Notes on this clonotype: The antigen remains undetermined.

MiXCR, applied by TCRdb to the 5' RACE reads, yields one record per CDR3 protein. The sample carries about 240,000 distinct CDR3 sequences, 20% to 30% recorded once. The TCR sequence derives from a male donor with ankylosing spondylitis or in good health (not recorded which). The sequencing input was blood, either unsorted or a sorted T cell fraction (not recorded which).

The CDR3 region has the DNA TGCAGCGTTGCTCCGGGACAGGGGGCGCGAAACATTCAGTACTTC. Its protein product is CSVAPGQGARNIQYF. This rearrangement joins TRBV29-1 to TRBJ2-4; 12 bases map to TRBD1. Germline CDR1 and CDR2: SQVTM and ANQGSEA. V shed 4 bases, J shed 6 bases, and the junction held 7 bases outside the gene matches. The CDR3 has 15 residues.